Listed below are T cell receptor beta chains from one sample, sequenced in a study of cytomegalovirus exposure and HLA in healthy donors. Libraries were prepared by immunoSEQ multiplex PCR; TCRdb keeps only in-frame clonotypes and omits some of them. The repertoire holds roughly 140,000 clones, with around 75% as singletons. The sequencing input was PBMCs. These receptors were obtained from a middle-aged woman in good health and CMV-seronegative. Both conserved end residues are part of each CDR3. D genes are given only for firm matches. Size tells how often a clone was seen (once, few, many) or the class of an expanded clone, and some rows leave it out.

>TRBV5-4|TRBJ1-5|.|.
TGCGCCAGCAGCTTAGATGGGAGGCAGCCCCAGCATTTT
CASSLDGRQPQHF
>TRBV5-1|TRBJ1-1|.|few
TGCGCCAGCAGCTCTGCGAGAGAGGTGAACACTGAAGCTTTCTTT
CASSSAREVNTEAFF
>TRBV28|TRBJ1-5|.|.
TGTGCCAGCAGTCTGACGACAGGATTTAGGAATCAGCCCCAGCATTTT
CASSLTTGFRNQPQHF
>TRBV13|TRBJ1-3|.|.
TGTGCCAGCTACGCCGCCGGGAGCTCTGGAAACACCATATATTTT
CASYAAGSSGNTIYF
>TRBV6-1|TRBJ1-6|TRBD1|.
TGTGCCAGCAGTGACCTAACCGGGACAGGGCATTCACCCCTCCACTTT
CASSDLTGTGHSPLHF
>TRBV5-1|TRBJ2-1|.|.
TGCGCCAGCAGCTTGGTAAACAGCTACAATGAGCAGTTCTTC
CASSLVNSYNEQFF
>TRBV7-2|TRBJ2-7|TRBD2|.
TGTGCCAGCAGCGAGGCTAGCGGGGGCTCCTACGAGCAGTACTTC
CASSEASGGSYEQYF
>TRBV14|TRBJ1-5|.|few
TGTGCCAGCAGCCAACTTATGAATCAGCCCCAGCATTTT
CASSQLMNQPQHF
>TRBV2|TRBJ2-7|.|.
TGTGCCAGCTTCTACGTCTACGAGCAGTACTTC
CASFYVYEQYF
>TRBV5-4|TRBJ1-1|.|.
TGTGCCAGCAGCTTTCAGGAGAACACTGAAGCTTTCTTT
CASSFQENTEAFF
>TRBV15|TRBJ2-7|TRBD1|.
TGTGCCACCAGCGCTGACAGGGGGCTCGAGCAGTACTTC
CATSADRGLEQYF
>TRBV7-8|TRBJ1-3|TRBD1|.
TGTGCCAGCAGCAAAGACAGGGGAGGCGACTCTGGAAACACCATATATTTT
CASSKDRGGDSGNTIYF
>TRBV29-1|TRBJ1-1|TRBD1|once
TGCAGCGTTGGGGACAGGGAGGTTTTCACTGAAGCTTTCTTT
CSVGDREVFTEAFF
>TRBV18|TRBJ2-6|TRBD1|.
TGTGCCAGCTCCCCCTATCTACACCCGGGACAGGGTTCCGGGGCCAACGTCCTGACTTTC
CASSPYLHPGQGSGANVLTF
>TRBV19|TRBJ1-1|.|.
TGTGCCAGTAGTATCCTGACGGGAACAACTGAAGCTTTCTTT
CASSILTGTTEAFF
>TRBV7-9|TRBJ1-1|.|.
TGTGCCAGCAGTCTGAGGGAGGGACCGACGAACACTGAAGCTTTCTTT
CASSLREGPTNTEAFF
>TRBV27|TRBJ1-2|TRBD1|.
TGTGCCAGCAGTTCGCGCGGGACAGGGGGCAGAGGCTACACCTTC
CASSSRGTGGRGYTF
>TRBV4-1|TRBJ2-1|TRBD2|.
TGCGCCAGCAGCCCACTGGGCGGGGGGGACAATGAGCAGTTCTTC
CASSPLGGGDNEQFF
>TRBV4-1|TRBJ2-5|.|.
TGCGCCAGCAGCCCAACCCCGGTCGCGCGGGAGACCCAGTACTTC
CASSPTPVARETQYF
>TRBV28|TRBJ2-7|.|.
TGTGCCAGCAGTTTTTCCTACCCCTACGAGCAGTACTTC
CASSFSYPYEQYF
>TRBV11-2|TRBJ2-1|TRBD2|.
TGTGCCAGCAGCTTACTAGCGGGAGTAAATGAGCAGTTCTTC
CASSLLAGVNEQFF
>TRBV5-1|TRBJ2-3|TRBD2|.
TGCGCCAGCAGCGAGGGAACGACTAGCGGATTCACAGATACGCAGTATTTT
CASSEGTTSGFTDTQYF
>TRBV27|TRBJ1-2|TRBD1|.
TGTGCCAGCAGAAACAGGGGGAACTATGGCTACACCTTC
CASRNRGNYGYTF
>TRBV18|TRBJ1-4|.|.
TGTGCCAGCTCACTCACAGACGCAACTAATGAAAAACTGTTTTTT
CASSLTDATNEKLFF
>TRBV2|TRBJ1-5|TRBD1|.
TGTGCCAGCAGGGCGGACAGGGGCTATAGCAATCAGCCCCAGCATTTT
CASRADRGYSNQPQHF
>TRBV28|TRBJ2-7|.|.
TGTGCCAGCCTCAGTCCCCAGAACGAGCAGTACTTC
CASLSPQNEQYF
>TRBV6-1|TRBJ1-5|.|.
TGTGCCAGCAGTGAGTGGGGCAGTCGATATAGCAATCAGCCCCAGCATTTT
CASSEWGSRYSNQPQHF
>TRBV5-1|TRBJ2-7|.|.
TGCGCCAGCAGCCCCGGGTTGGGGGGAAAAAGTCCGACCTACGAGCAGTACTTC
CASSPGLGGKSPTYEQYF
>TRBV6-5|TRBJ1-5|.|.
TGTGCCAGCGGCTCGAACAAAGGAGGCCATCAGCCCCAGCATTTT
CASGSNKGGHQPQHF
>TRBV28|TRBJ1-5|.|.
TGTGCCAGCAGTTTTGCCGGGTCCAATCAGCCCCAGCATTTT
CASSFAGSNQPQHF
>TRBV29-1|TRBJ2-7|TRBD1|.
TGCAGCGTTGATCCAATCACAGGGGCCGAGCAGTACTTC
CSVDPITGAEQYF
>TRBV27|TRBJ2-3|TRBD1|.
TGTGCCAGCAGTTTGACTCCGACAGGGGGCACAGATACGCAGTATTTT
CASSLTPTGGTDTQYF
>TRBV2|TRBJ2-5|TRBD1|.
TGTGCCATCCTGACAGGGGGCTTGGAGACCCAGTACTTC
CAILTGGLETQYF
>TRBV5-6|TRBJ2-5|.|.
TGTGCCAGCAGCACCCTGGGGGGGCGGGAGACCCAGTACTTC
CASSTLGGRETQYF
>TRBV5-1|TRBJ1-4|.|.
TGCGCCAGCAGCTTTTTAACAGGCCCCGGTGAAAAACTGTTTTTT
CASSFLTGPGEKLFF